These T cell receptor beta chains were read from a single sample in a study of human T cells and chemical hapten exposure. Each CDR3 protein gets one entry after TCRdb re-called the RACE reads with MiXCR. The data hold 300,000 to 400,000 distinct CDR3 sequences, with roughly 6.9% observed a single time. The sample consisted of whole blood, taken in connection with sensitization to the hapten diphenylcyclopropenone (DPC). The receptors originated from a woman aged 18-29 years with alopecia areata. Some clones in this sample may be carry-over from other donors' samples. Both conserved end residues are part of each CDR3. Each record gives: D gene, J gene, clone size, V gene, CDR3 DNA, CDR3 protein. The D gene is left open where the match is weak. For some rows the clone size is stated as once, few or many, or as a class when expanded; others skip it.

NA	TRBJ1-1	NA	TRBV6-6	TGTGCCAGCAGTGAAAAGGGGGAGAACACTGAAGCTTTCTTT	CASSEKGENTEAFF
NA	TRBJ1-5	few	TRBV20-1	TGCAGTGCTCCCCGGGGTAGCGTTAATCAGCCCCAGCATTTT	CSAPRGSVNQPQHF
NA	TRBJ2-5	NA	TRBV5-1	TGCGCCAGCAGCTTCGGGCGGAAAGAGACCCAGTACTTC	CASSFGRKETQYF
NA	TRBJ2-7	NA	TRBV28	TGTGCCAGCAGTGACGGGGACGGACCCCCCTACGAGCAGTACTTC	CASSDGDGPPYEQYF
NA	TRBJ1-1	few	TRBV6-2/TRBV6-3	TGTGCCAGCAGTTATGGGCAGAACACTGAAGCTTTCTTT	CASSYGQNTEAFF
NA	TRBJ2-5	many	TRBV5-1	TGCGCCAGCAGCTTACGGACAGCAACAGCACAAGAGACCCAGTACTTC	CASSLRTATAQETQYF
NA	TRBJ1-5	NA	TRBV20-1	TGCAGTGCTAGAGATCCGACTCATGATCAGCCCCAGCATTTT	CSARDPTHDQPQHF
NA	TRBJ2-7	many	TRBV5-1	TGCGCCAGCAGCTTGGAGGACCTCACTGTCTGGTACGAGCAGTACTTC	CASSLEDLTVWYEQYF
TRBD2	TRBJ2-3	few	TRBV24-1	TGTGCCACCCAAGCGGGGCCCGGGGGAGATACGCAGTATTTT	CATQAGPGGDTQYF
NA	TRBJ2-3	NA	TRBV5-1	TGCGCCAGCAGTGGGGGGCTTATCACAGATACGCAGTATTTT	CASSGGLITDTQYF
NA	TRBJ1-6	NA	TRBV6-1	TGTGCCAGCAGTGCCCTAGGACGCGACTACGGTTCACCCCTCCACTTT	CASSALGRDYGSPLHF
NA	TRBJ2-1	NA	TRBV9	TGTGCCAGCAGCGTCCTAGGGGGACCAACCTACAATGAGCAGTTCTTC	CASSVLGGPTYNEQFF
TRBD2	TRBJ2-1	many	TRBV9	TGTGCCAGCAGCGTCGGGGGGGCCGGCAATGAGCAGTTCTTC	CASSVGGAGNEQFF
NA	TRBJ2-3	many	TRBV18	TGTGCCAGCTCGCGTGGAGGGGGAAGCACAGATACGCAGTATTTT	CASSRGGGSTDTQYF
NA	TRBJ1-5	many	TRBV12-5	TGTGCCAGTTGTCAGTCGACGTATAGCAATCAGCCCCAGCATTTT	CASCQSTYSNQPQHF
NA	TRBJ2-6	many	TRBV5-1	TGCGCCAGCAGCTTGGATATGGGGCACTCTGGGGCCAACGTCCTGACTTTC	CASSLDMGHSGANVLTF
TRBD1	TRBJ2-1	NA	TRBV5-5	TGTGCCAGCAGCAAACGGACAGGGGATGAGCAGTTCTTC	CASSKRTGDEQFF
NA	TRBJ1-4	many	TRBV7-3	TGTGCCAGCAGCCGAAATACAGGCGCTAATGAAAAACTGTTTTTT	CASSRNTGANEKLFF
NA	TRBJ2-1	NA	TRBV2	TGTGCCAGCAGTGAAGGGTCTGGGCGGCAGTTCTTC	CASSEGSGRQFF
NA	TRBJ2-7	few	TRBV27	TGTGCCAGCAGTTTAGCGCAGGACAGATACGAGCAGTACTTC	CASSLAQDRYEQYF
NA	TRBJ1-6	NA	TRBV20-1	TGCAGTGCTAGAGGGAACGGGTTAACGGATTCACCCCTCCACTTT	CSARGNGLTDSPLHF
NA	TRBJ1-2	few	TRBV5-1	TGCGCCAGCAGCTTCGGAGGGTATAGGGTGGAGGGCTACACCTTC	CASSFGGYRVEGYTF
TRBD1	TRBJ2-3	few	TRBV24-1	TGTGCCACCAGTGCCAGGGACAGTGGGACAGATACGCAGTATTTT	CATSARDSGTDTQYF
NA	TRBJ2-7	few	TRBV5-1	TGCGCCAGCAGCTTGGAAGTGGGCGGAACCTACGAGCAGTACTTC	CASSLEVGGTYEQYF
TRBD1	TRBJ2-2	many	TRBV2	TGTGCCAGCAGTGACAGGGACAGGATGACCGGGGAGCTGTTTTTT	CASSDRDRMTGELFF
NA	TRBJ1-4	NA	TRBV2	TGTGCCAGCAGGTTCTGGACAGATGAAAAACTGTTTTTT	CASRFWTDEKLFF
NA	TRBJ1-1	few	TRBV5-1	TGCGCCAGCAGGGTTGACTCGAACACTGAAGCTTTCTTT	CASRVDSNTEAFF
NA	TRBJ1-6	NA	TRBV6-5	TGTGCCAGCAGTTACGGGCAGGGCAGGTCACCCCTCCACTTT	CASSYGQGRSPLHF
NA	TRBJ2-1	NA	TRBV20-1	TGCAGTGCGGACGGATATGAGCAGTTCTTC	CSADGYEQFF
NA	TRBJ2-6	many	TRBV4-2	TGTGCCAGCAGCCAACAGAGCTCTGGGGCCAACGTCCTGACTTTC	CASSQQSSGANVLTF
TRBD1	TRBJ1-2	few	TRBV4-3	TGCGCCAGCAGCCACGCGCCAGGACAGGGCACAGATGGCTACACCTTC	CASSHAPGQGTDGYTF
TRBD2	TRBJ2-3	many	TRBV4-3	TGCGCCAGCAGCCAACTCACCGGGACTAGCGGGGGGCCCACAGATACGCAGTATTTT	CASSQLTGTSGGPTDTQYF
NA	TRBJ2-3	many	TRBV24-1	TGTGCCACCAGTGGGGCTGGCGGCACAGATACGCAGTATTTT	CATSGAGGTDTQYF
TRBD1	TRBJ1-5	NA	TRBV12-3/TRBV12-4	TGTGCCAGCAGTATGACAGGGGGTAATCAGCCCCAGCATTTT	CASSMTGGNQPQHF
NA	TRBJ1-3	NA	TRBV20-1	TGCGGTGTTTTAGGCCCTGGAAACACCATATATTTT	CGVLGPGNTIYF
NA	TRBJ1-2	NA	TRBV20-1	TGCAGTGCTGCGGCTGTCATAAGGAATGGCTACACCTTC	CSAAAVIRNGYTF
NA	TRBJ1-5	few	TRBV6-6	TGTGCCTTACAGCAAAATGTAGATCAGCCCCAGCATTTT	CALQQNVDQPQHF
NA	TRBJ1-1	NA	TRBV3-1	TGTGCCAGCAGCCAAGATTGGGGCAGGACTGAAGCTTTCTTT	CASSQDWGRTEAFF
NA	TRBJ2-7	few	TRBV6-5	TGTGCCAGCACGGGGAGGGGGAGCTCCTACGAGCAGTACTTC	CASTGRGSSYEQYF
NA	TRBJ1-6	NA	TRBV20-1	TGCAGTGCTAGACGCGATGTTTACTCACCCCTCCACTTT	CSARRDVYSPLHF
NA	TRBJ1-6	many	TRBV7-9	TGTGCCAGCAGCTTAAATGGAAGTCCTAATTCACCCCTCCACTTT	CASSLNGSPNSPLHF
TRBD1	TRBJ2-2	few	TRBV27	TGTGCCAGCCAGGACAGGACATACACCGGGGAGCTGTTTTTT	CASQDRTYTGELFF